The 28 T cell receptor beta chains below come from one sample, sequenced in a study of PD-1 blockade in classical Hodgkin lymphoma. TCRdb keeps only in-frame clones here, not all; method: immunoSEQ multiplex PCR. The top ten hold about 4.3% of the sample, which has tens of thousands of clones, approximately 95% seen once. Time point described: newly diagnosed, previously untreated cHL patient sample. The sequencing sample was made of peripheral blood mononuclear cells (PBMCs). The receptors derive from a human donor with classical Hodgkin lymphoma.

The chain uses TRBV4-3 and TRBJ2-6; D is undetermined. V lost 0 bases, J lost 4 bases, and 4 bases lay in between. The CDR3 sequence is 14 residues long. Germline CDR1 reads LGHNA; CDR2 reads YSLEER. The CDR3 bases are TGCGCCAGCAGCCAAGATCGAGGGGCCAACGTCCTGACTTTC. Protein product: CASSQDRGANVLTF.

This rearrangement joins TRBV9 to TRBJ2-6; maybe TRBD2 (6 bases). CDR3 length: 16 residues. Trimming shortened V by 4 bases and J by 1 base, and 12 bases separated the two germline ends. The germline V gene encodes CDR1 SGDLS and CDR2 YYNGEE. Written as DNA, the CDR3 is TGTGCCAGCAGCCATAGCGGCAAATCTGGGGCCAACGTCCTGACTTTC. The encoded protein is CASSHSGKSGANVLTF.

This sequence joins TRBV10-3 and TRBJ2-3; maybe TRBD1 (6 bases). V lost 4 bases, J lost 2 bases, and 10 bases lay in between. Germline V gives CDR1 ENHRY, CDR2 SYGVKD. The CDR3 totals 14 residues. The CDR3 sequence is CAISGGQTTDTQYF. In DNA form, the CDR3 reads TGTGCCATCAGTGGTGGACAGACCACAGATACGCAGTATTTT.

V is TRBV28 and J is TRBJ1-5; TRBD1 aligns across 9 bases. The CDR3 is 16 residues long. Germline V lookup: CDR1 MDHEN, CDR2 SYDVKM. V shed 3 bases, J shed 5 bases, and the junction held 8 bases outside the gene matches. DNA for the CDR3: TGTGCCAGCAGTTTGTTAACAGGGGGCTTAGATCAGCCCCAGCATTTT. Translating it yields CASSLLTGGLDQPQHF.

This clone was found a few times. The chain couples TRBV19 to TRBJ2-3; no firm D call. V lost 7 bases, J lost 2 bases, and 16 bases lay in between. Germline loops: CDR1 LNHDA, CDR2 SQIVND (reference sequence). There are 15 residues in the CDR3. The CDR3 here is CASTQPRGTTDTQYF. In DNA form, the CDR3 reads TGTGCCAGTACCCAGCCACGAGGAACCACAGATACGCAGTATTTT.

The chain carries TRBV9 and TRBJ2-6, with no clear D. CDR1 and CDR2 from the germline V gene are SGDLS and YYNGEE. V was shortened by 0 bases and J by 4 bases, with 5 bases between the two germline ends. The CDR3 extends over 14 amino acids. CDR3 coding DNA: TGTGCCAGCAGCGTAGGCCCAGGGGCCAACGTCCTGACTTTC. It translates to CASSVGPGANVLTF.

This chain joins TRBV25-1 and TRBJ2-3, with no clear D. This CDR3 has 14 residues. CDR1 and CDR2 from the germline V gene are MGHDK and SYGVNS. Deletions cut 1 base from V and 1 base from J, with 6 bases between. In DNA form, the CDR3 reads TGTGCCAGCAGTGAATTCGACGGCACAGATACGCAGTATTTT. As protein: CASSEFDGTDTQYF.

The CDR3 DNA follows: TGTGCCAGCAGCTTGGATCAGGGGAACACCGGGGAGCTGTTTTTT. Protein: CASSLDQGNTGELFF. The chain is built from TRBV5-4 and TRBJ2-2, with D perhaps matching TRBD1 (5 bases). Per germline, CDR1 SGHNT and CDR2 YYREEE (reference sequence). V was trimmed by 0 bases and J by 1 base, leaving 7 bases between them. The CDR3 has 15 amino acids.

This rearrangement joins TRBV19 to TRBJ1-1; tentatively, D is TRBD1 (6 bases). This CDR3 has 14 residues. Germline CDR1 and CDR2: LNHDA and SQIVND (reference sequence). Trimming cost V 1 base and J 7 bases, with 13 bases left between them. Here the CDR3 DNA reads TGTGCCAGTAGTATAGGGGCCAGGGGAAATGAAGCTTTCTTT. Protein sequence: CASSIGARGNEAFF.

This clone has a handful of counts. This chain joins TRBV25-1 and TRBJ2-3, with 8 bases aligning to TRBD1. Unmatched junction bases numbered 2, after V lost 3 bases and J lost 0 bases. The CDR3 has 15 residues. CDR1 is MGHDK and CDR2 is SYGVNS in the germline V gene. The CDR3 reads CASSDRTGSTDTQYF. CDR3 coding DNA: TGTGCCAGCAGTGACCGGACAGGGAGCACAGATACGCAGTATTTT.

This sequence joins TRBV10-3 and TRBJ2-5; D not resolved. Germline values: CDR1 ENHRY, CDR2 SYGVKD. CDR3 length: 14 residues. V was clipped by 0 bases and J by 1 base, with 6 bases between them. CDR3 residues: CAISESGFQETQYF. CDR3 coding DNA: TGTGCCATCAGTGAGTCGGGTTTCCAAGAGACCCAGTACTTC.

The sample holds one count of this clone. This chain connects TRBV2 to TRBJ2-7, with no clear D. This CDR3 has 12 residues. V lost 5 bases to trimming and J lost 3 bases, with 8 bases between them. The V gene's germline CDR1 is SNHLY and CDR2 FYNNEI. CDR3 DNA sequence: TGTGCCAGCAGTTCCAACGGCTACGAGCAGTACTTC. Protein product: CASSSNGYEQYF. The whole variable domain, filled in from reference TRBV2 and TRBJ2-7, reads EPEVTQTPSHQVTQMGQEVILRCVPISNHLYFYWYRQILGQKVEFLVSFYNNEISEKSEIFDDQFSVERPDGSNFTLKIRSTKLEDSAMYFCASSSNGYEQYFGPGTRLTVT.

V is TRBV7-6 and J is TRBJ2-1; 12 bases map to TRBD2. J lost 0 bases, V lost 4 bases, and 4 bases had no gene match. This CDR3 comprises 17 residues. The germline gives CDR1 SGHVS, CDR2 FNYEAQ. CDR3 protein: CASSYPTSGGSYNEQFF. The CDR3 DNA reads TGTGCCAGCAGCTACCCGACTAGCGGGGGCTCCTACAATGAGCAGTTCTTC. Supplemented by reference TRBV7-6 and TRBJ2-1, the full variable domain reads GAGVSQSPRYKVTKRGQDVALRCDPISGHVSLYWYRQALGQGPEFLTYFNYEAQQDKSGLPNDRFSAERPEGSISTLTIQRTEQRDSAMYRCASSYPTSGGSYNEQFFGPGTRLTVL.

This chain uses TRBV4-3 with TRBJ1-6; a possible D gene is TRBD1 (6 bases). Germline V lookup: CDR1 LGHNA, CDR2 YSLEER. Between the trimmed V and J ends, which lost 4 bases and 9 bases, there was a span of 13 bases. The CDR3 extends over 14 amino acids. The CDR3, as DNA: TGCGCCAGCAGCCTTGAGGCGGACAGTTCACCCCTCCACTTT. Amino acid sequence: CASSLEADSSPLHF.

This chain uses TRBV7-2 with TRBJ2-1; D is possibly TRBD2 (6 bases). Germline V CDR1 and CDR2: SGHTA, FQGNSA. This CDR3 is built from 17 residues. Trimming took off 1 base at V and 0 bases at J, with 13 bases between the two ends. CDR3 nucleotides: TGTGCCAGCAGCTTAGAGCGGGTCCTTTCCTCCTACAATGAGCAGTTCTTC. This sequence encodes CASSLERVLSSYNEQFF.

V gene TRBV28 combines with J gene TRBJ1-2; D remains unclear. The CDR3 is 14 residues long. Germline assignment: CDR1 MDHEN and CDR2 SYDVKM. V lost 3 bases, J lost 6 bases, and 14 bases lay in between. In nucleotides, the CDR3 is TGTGCCAGCAGTTTCCCGGGAAACTCCAATGGCTACACCTTC. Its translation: CASSFPGNSNGYTF.

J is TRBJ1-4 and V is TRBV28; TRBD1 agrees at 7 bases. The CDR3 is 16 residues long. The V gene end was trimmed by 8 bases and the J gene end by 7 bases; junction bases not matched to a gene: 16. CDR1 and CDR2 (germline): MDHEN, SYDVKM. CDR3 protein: CASGETTGALGEKLFF. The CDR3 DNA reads TGTGCCAGCGGGGAGACTACAGGGGCCCTAGGTGAAAAACTGTTTTTT.

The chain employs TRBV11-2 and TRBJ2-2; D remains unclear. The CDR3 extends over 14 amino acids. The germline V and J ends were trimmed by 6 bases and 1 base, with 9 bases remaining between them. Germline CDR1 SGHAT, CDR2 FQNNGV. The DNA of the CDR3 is TGTGCCAGCAGAGGCTCCTTGAACACCGGGGAGCTGTTTTTT. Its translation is CASRGSLNTGELFF. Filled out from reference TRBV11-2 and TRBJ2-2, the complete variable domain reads EAGVAQSPRYKIIEKRQSVAFWCNPISGHATLYWYQQILGQGPKLLIQFQNNGVVDDSQLPKDRFSAERLKGVDSTLKIQPAKLEDSAVYLCASRGSLNTGELFFGEGSRLTVL.

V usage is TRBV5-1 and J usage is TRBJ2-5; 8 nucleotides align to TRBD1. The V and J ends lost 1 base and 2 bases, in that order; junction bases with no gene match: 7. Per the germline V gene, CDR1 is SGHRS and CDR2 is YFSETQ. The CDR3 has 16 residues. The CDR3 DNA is TGCGCCAGCAGCTTGAAGACAGGGGCCGCGCAAGAGACCCAGTACTTC. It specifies CASSLKTGAAQETQYF.

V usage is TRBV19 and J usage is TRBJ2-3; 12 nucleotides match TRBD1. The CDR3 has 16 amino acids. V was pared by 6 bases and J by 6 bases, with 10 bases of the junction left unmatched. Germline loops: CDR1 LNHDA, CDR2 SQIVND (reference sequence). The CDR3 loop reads CASSPGGTGGLDTQYF. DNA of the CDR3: TGTGCCAGTAGCCCGGGGGGGACAGGGGGCTTGGATACGCAGTATTTT.

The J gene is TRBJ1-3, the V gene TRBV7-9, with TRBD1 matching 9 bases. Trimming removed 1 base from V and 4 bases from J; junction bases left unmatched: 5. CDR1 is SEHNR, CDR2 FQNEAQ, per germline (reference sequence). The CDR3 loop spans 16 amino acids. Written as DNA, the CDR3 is TGTGCCAGCAGCTTAGAGACAGGGGGTCGCGGAAACACCATATATTTT. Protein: CASSLETGGRGNTIYF.

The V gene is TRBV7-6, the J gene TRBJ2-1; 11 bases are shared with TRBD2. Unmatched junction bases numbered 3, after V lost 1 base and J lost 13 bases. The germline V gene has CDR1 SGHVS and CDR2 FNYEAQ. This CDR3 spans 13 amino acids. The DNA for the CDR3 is TGTGCCAGCAGCTTAGATAGCGGGAGGGCCCAGTTCTTC. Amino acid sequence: CASSLDSGRAQFF.

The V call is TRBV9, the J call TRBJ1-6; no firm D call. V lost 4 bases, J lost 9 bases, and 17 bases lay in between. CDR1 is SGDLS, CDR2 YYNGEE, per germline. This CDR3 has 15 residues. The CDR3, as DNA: TGTGCCAGCAGCCCCGCCACGCTATACTTTTCACCCCTCCACTTT. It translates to CASSPATLYFSPLHF.

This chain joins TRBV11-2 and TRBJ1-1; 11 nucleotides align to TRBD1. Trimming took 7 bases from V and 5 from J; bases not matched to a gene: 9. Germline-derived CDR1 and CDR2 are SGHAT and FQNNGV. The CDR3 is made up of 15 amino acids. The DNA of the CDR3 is TGTGCCAGCAACGGACAGGGGGCGCGGTGGACTGAAGCTTTCTTT. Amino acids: CASNGQGARWTEAFF.

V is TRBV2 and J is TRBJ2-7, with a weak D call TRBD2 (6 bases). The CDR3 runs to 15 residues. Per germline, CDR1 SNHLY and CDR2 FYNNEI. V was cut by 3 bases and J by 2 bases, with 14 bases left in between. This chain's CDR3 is CASSDSGLVTYEQYF. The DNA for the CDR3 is TGTGCCAGCAGTGATAGCGGCTTAGTCACCTACGAGCAGTACTTC.

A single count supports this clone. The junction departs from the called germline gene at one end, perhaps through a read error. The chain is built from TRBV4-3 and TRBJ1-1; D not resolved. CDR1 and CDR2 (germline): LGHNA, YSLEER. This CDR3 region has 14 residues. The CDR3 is CASSQEAANTEAFF. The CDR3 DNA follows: TGCGCCAGCAGTCAAGAGGCAGCGAACACTGAAGCTTTCTTT.

DNA of the CDR3: TGTGCCAGCAGCTCGTTAACAGCTAACTATGGCTACACCTTC. Amino acids: CASSSLTANYGYTF. V is TRBV6-6 and J is TRBJ1-2; D is unclear. Trimming cost V 6 bases and J 0 bases, with 11 bases left between them. Germline V gene data show CDR1 as MNHNY and CDR2 as SVGAGI (reference sequence). The CDR3 spans 14 residues.

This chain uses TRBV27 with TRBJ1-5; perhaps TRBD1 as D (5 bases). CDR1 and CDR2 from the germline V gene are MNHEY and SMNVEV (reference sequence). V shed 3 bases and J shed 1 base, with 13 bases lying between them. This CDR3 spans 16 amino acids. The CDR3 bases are TGTGCCAGCAGTTTCAGGGTTTCAGGAAGCAATCAGCCCCAGCATTTT. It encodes CASSFRVSGSNQPQHF.